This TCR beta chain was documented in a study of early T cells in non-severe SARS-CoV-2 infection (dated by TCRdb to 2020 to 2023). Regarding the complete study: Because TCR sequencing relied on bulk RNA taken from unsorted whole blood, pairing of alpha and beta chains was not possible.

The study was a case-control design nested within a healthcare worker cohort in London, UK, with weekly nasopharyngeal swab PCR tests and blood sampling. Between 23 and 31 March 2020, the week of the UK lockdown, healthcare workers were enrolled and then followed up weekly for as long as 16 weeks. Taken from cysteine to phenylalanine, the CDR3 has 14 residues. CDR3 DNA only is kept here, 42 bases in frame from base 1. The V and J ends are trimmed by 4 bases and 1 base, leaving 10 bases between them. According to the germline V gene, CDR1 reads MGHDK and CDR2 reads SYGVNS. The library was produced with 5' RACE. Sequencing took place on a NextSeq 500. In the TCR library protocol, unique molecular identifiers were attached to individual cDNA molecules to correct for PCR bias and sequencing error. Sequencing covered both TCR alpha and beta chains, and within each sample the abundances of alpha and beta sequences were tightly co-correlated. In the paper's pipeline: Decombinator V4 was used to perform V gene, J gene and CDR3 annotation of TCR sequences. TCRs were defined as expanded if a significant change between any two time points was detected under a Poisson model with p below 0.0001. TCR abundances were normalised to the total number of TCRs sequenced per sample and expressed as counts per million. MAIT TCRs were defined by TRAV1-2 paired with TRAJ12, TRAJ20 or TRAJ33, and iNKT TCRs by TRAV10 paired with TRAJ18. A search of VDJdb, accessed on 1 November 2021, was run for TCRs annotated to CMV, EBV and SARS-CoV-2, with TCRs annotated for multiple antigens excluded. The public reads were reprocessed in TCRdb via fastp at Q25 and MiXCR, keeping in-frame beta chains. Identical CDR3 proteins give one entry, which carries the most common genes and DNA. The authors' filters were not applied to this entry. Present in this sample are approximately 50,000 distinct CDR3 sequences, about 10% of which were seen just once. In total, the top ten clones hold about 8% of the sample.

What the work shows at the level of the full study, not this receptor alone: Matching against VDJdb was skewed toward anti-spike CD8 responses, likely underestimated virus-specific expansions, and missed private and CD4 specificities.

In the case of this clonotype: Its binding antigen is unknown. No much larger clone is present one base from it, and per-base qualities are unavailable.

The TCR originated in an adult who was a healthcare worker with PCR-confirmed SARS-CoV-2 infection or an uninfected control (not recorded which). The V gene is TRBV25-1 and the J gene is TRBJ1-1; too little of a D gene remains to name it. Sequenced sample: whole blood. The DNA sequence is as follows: TGTGCCAGCAGTGGCGTAGGAAGGAACACTGAAGCTTTCTTT. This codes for CASSGVGRNTEAFF.